A single sample gave rise to the 8 T cell receptor beta chains below, sequenced in a study of radiotherapy plus CTLA-4 blockade in lung cancer. Data came from immunoSEQ multiplex PCR; TCRdb stores just in-frame clones and leaves some out. Among 95,000 to 150,000 clones listed, 85% to 90% were seen once. The material sequenced was peripheral blood, taken from a patient treated with radiotherapy plus ipilimumab. Receptors originate from a human donor with non-small cell lung cancer that progressed on radiotherapy plus ipilimumab.

The chain recombines TRBV18 with TRBJ2-7; D ambiguous. Germline V lookup: CDR1 KGHSH, CDR2 LQKENI. V lost 0 bases to trimming and J lost 5 bases, with 8 bases between them. CDR3 size: 13 residues. The CDR3 here is CASSPPGVNEQYF. The CDR3 bases are TGTGCCAGCTCACCACCGGGTGTTAACGAGCAGTACTTC.

As DNA, the CDR3 is TGTGCCAGTAGCCCTGCCCCCAGAGGTGGCTACACCTTC. It is translated as CASSPAPRGGYTF. V and J are TRBV19 and TRBJ1-2; D is unclear. The V end was cut by 6 bases, the J end by 7 bases, with 15 bases between. CDR3 length equals 13 residues. Germline CDR1 reads LNHDA; CDR2 reads SQIVND (reference sequence).

The chain uses TRBV5-4 and TRBJ2-1, with 9 positions matching TRBD2. Germline V gives CDR1 SGHNT, CDR2 YYREEE (reference sequence). V trimming: 2 bases; J trimming: 10 bases; junction bases outside the gene matches: 10. The CDR3 sequence is 15 residues long. The CDR3 reads CASSFTESGRWEQFF. Written as DNA, the CDR3 is TGTGCCAGCAGCTTCACCGAGAGCGGGAGGTGGGAGCAGTTCTTC.

DNA of the CDR3: TGTGCCAGCAGTTACTCGTCGCGCACTGAAGCTTTCTTT. This sequence encodes CASSYSSRTEAFF. The rearrangement joins TRBV6-5 to TRBJ1-1; no reliable D call. Germline lookup yields CDR1 MNHEY and CDR2 SVGAGI. Trimming removed 0 bases at V and 4 bases at J, with 6 bases between. The CDR3 contains 13 residues.

The rearrangement joins TRBV11-2 to TRBJ2-1; unclear D gene. V was shortened by 1 base and J by 5 bases, with 6 bases between the two germline ends. Germline assignment: CDR1 SGHAT and CDR2 FQNNGV. The CDR3 loop spans 13 amino acids. CDR3 region: CASSLVGDNEQFF. The CDR3 DNA follows: TGTGCCAGCAGCTTAGTCGGTGACAATGAGCAGTTCTTC.

The rearrangement links TRBV9 to TRBJ2-1, with TRBD2 matching 8 bases. CDR3 length: 15 amino acids. V shed 0 bases and J 4 bases; nucleotides not matched to a gene: 3. The V gene's germline CDR1 is SGDLS and CDR2 YYNGEE. CDR3 residues: CASSVGLAGYNEQFF. As DNA, the CDR3 is TGTGCCAGCAGCGTAGGGCTAGCGGGTTACAATGAGCAGTTCTTC.

CDR3: CASSPTAGSATDTQYF. In DNA, the CDR3 is TGTGCCAGCAGCCCAACGGCAGGGAGTGCGACAGATACGCAGTATTTT. The chain uses TRBV11-3 and TRBJ2-3, with D possibly being TRBD1 or TRBD2 (5 bases each). The CDR3 is 16 amino acids. The V end lost 5 bases, the J end lost 3 bases, and 18 bases lay between the germline ends. Germline CDR1 and CDR2: SGHNT and YENEEA.

The CDR3 DNA is TGTGCCAGCATTGGGGGGCTGGAAAACATTCAGTACTTC. Its protein is CASIGGLENIQYF. V and J are TRBV6-6 and TRBJ2-4, with D perhaps TRBD1 or TRBD2 (6 bases each). CDR1 and CDR2 (germline): MNHNY, SVGAGI (reference sequence). V lost 7 bases and J lost 5, with 12 bases in between. The CDR3 length is 13 residues.